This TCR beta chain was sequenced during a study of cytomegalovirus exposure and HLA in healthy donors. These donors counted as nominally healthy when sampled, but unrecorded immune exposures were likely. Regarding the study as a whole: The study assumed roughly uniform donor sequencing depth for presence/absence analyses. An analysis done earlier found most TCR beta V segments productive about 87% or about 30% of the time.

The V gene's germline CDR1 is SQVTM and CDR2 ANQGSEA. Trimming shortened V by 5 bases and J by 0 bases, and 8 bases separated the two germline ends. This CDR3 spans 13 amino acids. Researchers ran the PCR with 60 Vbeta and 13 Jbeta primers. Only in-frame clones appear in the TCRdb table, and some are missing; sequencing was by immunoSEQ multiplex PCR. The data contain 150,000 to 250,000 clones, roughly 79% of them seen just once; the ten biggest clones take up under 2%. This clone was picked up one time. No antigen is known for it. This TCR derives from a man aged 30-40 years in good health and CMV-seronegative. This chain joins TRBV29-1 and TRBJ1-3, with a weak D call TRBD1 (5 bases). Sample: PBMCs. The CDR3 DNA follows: TGCAGCGTTTGGGGGGTCTCTGGAAACACCATATATTTT. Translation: CSVWGVSGNTIYF.